These 17 T cell receptor beta chains share one sample of origin, sequenced in a study of shared clonotypes between healthy human individuals. Sequenced by immunoSEQ multiplex PCR; TCRdb stores in-frame clones only, minus some. The sample shows 2 million to 2.5 million clones, roughly 93% of them seen only once. Sequencing used naive CD4+ T cells from PBMCs. As to subset: CD45RA+ positively selected. These receptor sequences come from a man between 18 and 29 years old in good health. Some clones in this sample may be carry-over from other donors' samples.

The rearrangement links TRBV19 to TRBJ2-7, with 8 bases lining up with TRBD1. CDR1 is LNHDA, CDR2 SQIVND, per germline (reference sequence). This CDR3 region has 14 residues. Germline trimming cut 7 bases from V and 0 bases from J; bases unmatched to any gene: 5. CDR3 DNA sequence: TGTGCCAGTAAGGGACAGGAAAGCTCCTACGAGCAGTACTTC. Protein product: CASKGQESSYEQYF.

This chain links TRBV27 with TRBJ2-1; possibly TRBD2 for D (5 bases). Per the germline V gene, CDR1 is MNHEY and CDR2 is SMNVEV (reference sequence). CDR3 size: 16 residues. With 8 bases removed from V and 3 bases from J, the gap between germline ends came to 20 bases. For the CDR3, the DNA is TGTGCCAGCCGCTCCCCCTCTAGAGGGCTCTACAATGAGCAGTTCTTC. Protein: CASRSPSRGLYNEQFF.

This clone was counted between two and nine times. The chain joins TRBV7-2 to TRBJ1-1; TRBD1 might be the D (5 bases). CDR1 is SGHTA and CDR2 is FQGNSA in the germline V gene. This CDR3 has 14 amino acids. V was clipped by 2 bases and J by 4 bases, with 11 bases between them. The CDR3 spells CASSLNGGGTEAFF. DNA of the CDR3: TGTGCCAGCAGCTTAAATGGGGGTGGCACTGAAGCTTTCTTT.

Concerning this clone: Other DNA sequences in this specimen translate into the identical CDR3. V gene TRBV29-1 combines with J gene TRBJ2-1; 10 bases fit TRBD2. Trimming took 7 bases from V and 4 from J; bases not matched to a gene: 4. Per the germline V gene, CDR1 is SQVTM and CDR2 is ANQGSEA. CDR3 length equals 13 residues. The CDR3 loop is CSALAGVYNEQFF. In DNA, the CDR3 is TGCAGCGCCCTAGCGGGGGTTTACAATGAGCAGTTCTTC.

The chain uses TRBV19 and TRBJ2-1, with TRBD1 matching over 7 bases. Germline loops: CDR1 LNHDA, CDR2 SQIVND (reference sequence). Unmatched junction bases numbered 6, after V lost 8 bases and J lost 5 bases. The CDR3 has 13 amino acids. For the CDR3, the DNA is TGTGCCAGTTCGACAGGGTTAAACAATGAGCAGTTCTTC. Protein product: CASSTGLNNEQFF.

As for this clone: Other nucleotide sequences from this sample produce the same CDR3. The rearrangement joins TRBV11-2 to TRBJ2-5, with 7 bases fitting TRBD1. CDR3 length equals 14 residues. Germline values: CDR1 SGHAT, CDR2 FQNNGV. Germline trimming cut 0 bases from V and 4 bases from J; bases unmatched to any gene: 2. In nucleotides, the CDR3 is TGTGCCAGCAGCTTAGATAGGGGGCGAGAGACCCAGTACTTC. Its protein is CASSLDRGRETQYF.

The chain carries TRBV27 and TRBJ2-7; D tentatively reads TRBD1 or TRBD2 (5 bases each). The CDR3 has 14 residues. Trimming removed 6 bases at V and 0 bases at J, with 12 bases between. Per the germline V gene, CDR1 is MNHEY and CDR2 is SMNVEV (reference sequence). The CDR3 is CASRRDGLSYEQYF. The CDR3 region has the DNA TGTGCCAGCAGACGGGACGGTCTCTCCTACGAGCAGTACTTC.

The rearrangement joins TRBV18 to TRBJ1-1; D ambiguous. V lost 1 base to trimming and J lost 8 bases, with 8 bases between them. The CDR3 loop spans 12 amino acids. The V gene's germline CDR1 is KGHSH and CDR2 LQKENI. Here the CDR3 DNA reads TGTGCCAGCTCACCACGAGCACAAGAAGCTTTCTTT. It yields the protein CASSPRAQEAFF.

Concerning this clone: Other DNA sequences in the same sample also yield this CDR3. Here the CDR3 DNA reads TGTGCCACCAGCAGAGGGGGTGAGCAGTTCTTC. Its protein is CATSRGGEQFF. The chain links TRBV15 to TRBJ2-1; no definite D call. Trimming took off 1 base at V and 9 bases at J, with 4 bases between the two ends. Germline-derived CDR1 and CDR2 are LNHNV and YYDKDF (reference sequence). The CDR3 length is 11 residues.

The V and J genes are TRBV28 and TRBJ2-2, with 10 bases that match TRBD1. The CDR3 is 17 amino acids. Germline CDR1 reads MDHEN; CDR2 reads SYDVKM. Trimming at V came to 1 base and at J to 4 bases, leaving 6 bases not matched to a gene. This chain's CDR3 is CASSLSGQGVRTGELFF. CDR3 bases: TGTGCCAGCAGTTTATCCGGACAGGGGGTGCGCACCGGGGAGCTGTTTTTT.

The chain couples TRBV9 to TRBJ1-2, with D maybe TRBD1 (6 bases). The CDR3 length is 14 residues. The V end lost 0 bases, the J end lost 6 bases, and 12 bases lay between the germline ends. CDR1 is SGDLS, CDR2 YYNGEE, per germline. In DNA form, the CDR3 reads TGTGCCAGCAGCGTAGCGAACAGGGATAATGGCTACACCTTC. Amino acid sequence: CASSVANRDNGYTF.

V and J are TRBV7-3 and TRBJ2-3, with 9 bases that match TRBD1. The V and J ends lost 3 bases and 6 bases, in that order; junction bases with no gene match: 7. The CDR3 spans 15 residues. The germline gives CDR1 SGHTA, CDR2 FQGTGA. The DNA of the CDR3 is TGTGCCAGCAGCTTCACCGGGACAGGGTATGATACGCAGTATTTT. This sequence encodes CASSFTGTGYDTQYF.

CDR3 sequence (DNA): TGCTCTACAGGGGGCGTCTATGGCTACACCTTC. This translates into CSTGGVYGYTF. The V call is TRBV20-1, the J call TRBJ1-2; 9 bases are shared with TRBD1. This CDR3 contains 11 residues. Germline CDR1 is DFQATT and CDR2 is SNEGSKA (reference sequence).

The gene calls are TRBV18 and TRBJ2-1; no clear D. The germline CDR1 and CDR2 sequences are KGHSH and LQKENI. CDR3 length: 13 amino acids. Between the trimmed V and J ends, which lost 2 bases and 8 bases, there was a span of 10 bases. The CDR3 bases are TGTGCCAGCTCACCATTTGAGGAATATGAGCAGTTCTTC. Translated: CASSPFEEYEQFF.

V and J are TRBV10-1 and TRBJ2-2; D is unresolved. This CDR3 is 12 amino acids long. The V gene lost 6 bases and the J gene lost 5 bases, with 7 bases spanning the gap. The V gene's germline CDR1 is WNHNN and CDR2 SYGVQD (reference sequence). Here the CDR3 reads CASSWATGELFF. CDR3 in DNA: TGCGCCAGCAGCTGGGCGACCGGGGAGCTGTTTTTT.

The chain has TRBV15 and TRBJ2-1; no clear D gene. Germline lookup yields CDR1 LNHNV and CDR2 YYDKDF (reference sequence). Trimming removed 0 bases from V and 11 bases from J, with 14 bases in between. CDR3 length: 14 residues. CDR3 DNA: TGTGCCACCAGCAGAGATCTGAGTAGGACCAAGCAGTTCTTC. Translation: CATSRDLSRTKQFF.

The chain couples TRBV6-1 to TRBJ1-2; 8 bases map to TRBD1. V gave up 6 bases and J gave up 4 bases; unmatched junction bases: 4. The CDR3 is 13 residues long. Germline CDR1 and CDR2: MNHNS and SASEGT. CDR3 DNA sequence: TGTGCCAGCAGCAGCCAGGGGGCCTATGGCTACACCTTC. Amino acids: CASSSQGAYGYTF.